This TCR beta chain was retrieved from a study of blood T cell repertoires in COVID-19 (TCRdb year 2020). Background for the entire study: Samples covering the acute and convalescent phases of COVID-19 were provided by collaborators in the United States, Italy and Spain. Subjects who had been exposed to COVID-19, were actively infected with it, or had recovered from it provided the deeply sampled blood TCRbeta repertoires that made up the dataset. The repertoires were released in a freely available public database meant as a resource for research on the immune response to SARS-CoV-2. HLA class I and class II types, where available, came from metadata supplied by the sample provider rather than from assay-based typing. The material from the prospective study consisted of cDNA or gDNA derived from T cells, B-cell-depleted T cells, or PBMCs. A de-identified subject ID, COVID-19 status, age in years and sex were almost always included in the sample metadata. The samples were drawn from two sources: the first 160 participants of the ongoing ImmuneRACE study, and 1,200 or so subjects contributed by 6 global collaborators. Results the study describes overall, beyond this receptor: The quantity of clinical and demographic metadata differed by source and by participant and was supplied without curation.

TCRbeta CDR3 regions were amplified from genomic DNA by means of the immunoSEQ Assay, a bias-controlled multiplex PCR. In the authors' own workflow: The number of nucleated cells in each sample was estimated by amplification of reference gene primers within the assay. To quantify the absolute abundance of each unique TCRbeta CDR3 rearrangement, sequence reads were collapsed and filtered. For each sample, productive Simpson clonality was calculated as the square root of Simpson's diversity index across productive rearrangements. What TCRdb holds here is the immuneACCESS table cut down to in-frame rearrangements. Part of the clones is not present; checked against another copy, under half of the missing clones reflect an unresolved V gene, and the others are unexplained. V, J and clone size were drawn from that table, and D and trimming were deduced from the DNA. Within this sample are about 190,000 clones, with about three quarters of them counted one time only. The ten biggest clones cover 2.5% to 3.5% of the sample.

Of note for this clone: Its antigen target is currently unknown. Base qualities are not at hand, and no much larger clone is one base apart. Other DNA sequences in the sample encode the same CDR3.

Including cysteine and phenylalanine, the CDR3 has 14 amino acids. The CDR3 DNA has 42 bases and is translated from base 1. The junction shows trimming of 0 bases on V and 2 bases on J, plus 8 bases between the germline ends. The germline V gene specifies SGHRS as CDR1 and YFSETQ as CDR2. Collaborating institutions collected whole blood in K2EDTA tubes following their own protocols. For TCRbeta analysis, collaborators shipped samples in one of three forms: frozen whole blood, isolated PBMCs, or DNA extracted from either of those sample types. Input material: peripheral blood. The sequence derives from a woman of 80 years or more with active or convalescent COVID-19. Recombination connected TRBV5-1 to TRBJ1-2; the D gene is unclear. The sequence in DNA is TGCGCCAGCAGCTTGGGAGGTACCAACTATGGCTACACCTTC. This gives the protein CASSLGGTNYGYTF.